Listed below are T cell receptor beta chains from one sample, sequenced in a study of cytomegalovirus exposure and HLA in healthy donors. The protocol was immunoSEQ multiplex PCR, while the TCRdb copy is restricted to in-frame clones and leaves out a portion. The sample records 150,000 to 180,000 clones, about 80% being singletons. Sample: PBMCs. The origin of the receptors is a man aged 30 to 45 in good health and CMV-seropositive. The CDR3 runs from the conserved cysteine through the conserved F or W. The D gene is left open where the match is weak. For some rows the clone size is stated as once, few or many, or as a class when expanded; others skip it.

size,J,D,V,DNA,CDR3
-,TRBJ1-1,-,TRBV10-3,TGTGCCATCAGCGTACAAGGGAGTGAAGCTTTCTTT,CAISVQGSEAFF
-,TRBJ2-2,-,TRBV7-9,TGTGCAGGAGAGACAGGTGGAACCTTGAGGACCGGGGAGCTGTTTTTT,CAGETGGTLRTGELFF
once,TRBJ1-4,TRBD1,TRBV5-4,TGTGCCAGCAGGGACAGGGATAATGAAAAACTGTTTTTT,CASRDRDNEKLFF
-,TRBJ2-7,TRBD1,TRBV2,TGTGCCAGCAGGAGCGGTGGACAGGGCTGCGAGCAGTACTTC,CASRSGGQGCEQYF
-,TRBJ1-6,TRBD1,TRBV5-6,TGTGCCAGCAGCCTGTGGACAGGGGGTGATTCACCCCTCCACTTT,CASSLWTGGDSPLHF
once,TRBJ2-3,TRBD2,TRBV7-2,TGTGCCAGCAGTCGAATAGCGGGAGGGGCAGATACGCAGTATTTT,CASSRIAGGADTQYF
-,TRBJ2-2,TRBD2,TRBV27,TGTGCCAGCAGCCCCGCGGGAGCGTGGACCGGGGAGCTGTTTTTT,CASSPAGAWTGELFF
-,TRBJ2-1,-,TRBV7-9,TGTGCCAGCAGCTCATCAGGTTACAATGAGCAGTTCTTC,CASSSSGYNEQFF
-,TRBJ2-5,-,TRBV5-1,TGCGCCAGCAGTCCAGGCAGGGATTTGGAGACCCAGTACTTC,CASSPGRDLETQYF
-,TRBJ2-7,TRBD1,TRBV2,TGTGCCAGCAGGGGGACAGCCTACGAGCAGTACTTC,CASRGTAYEQYF
-,TRBJ2-2,TRBD2,TRBV28,TGTGCCAGCAGTCCCTTGACTAGCCGCACCGGGGAGCTGTTTTTT,CASSPLTSRTGELFF
-,TRBJ1-1,-,TRBV6-6,TGTGCCAGTCGGGGGGGCAACAAGAACACTGAAGCTTTCTTT,CASRGGNKNTEAFF
-,TRBJ2-1,TRBD2,TRBV25-1,TGTGCCAGCAGTGAATTGGGAGGGGCGGGAGGCAACTATGAGCAGTTCTTC,CASSELGGAGGNYEQFF
-,TRBJ1-3,-,TRBV5-1,TGCGCCAGCAGCTGGGGACAAGGAAACACCATATATTTT,CASSWGQGNTIYF
-,TRBJ2-3,-,TRBV2,TGTGCCAGCAGCCGAACGCGGAGCACAGATACGCAGTATTTT,CASSRTRSTDTQYF
-,TRBJ2-5,-,TRBV18,TGTGCCAGCTCACCACCCACAGGGGAGGTGACCCAGTACTTC,CASSPPTGEVTQYF
-,TRBJ2-2,TRBD2,TRBV6-6,TGTGCCAGCAGCCGGAGGGAGGGCGGGGAGCTGTTTTTT,CASSRREGGELFF
-,TRBJ1-2,TRBD1,TRBV6-5,TGTGCCAGCAGCACCCACAGGGGGCGGGCGAATGGCTACACCTTC,CASSTHRGRANGYTF
-,TRBJ1-3,TRBD1,TRBV10-3,TGTGCCATCAGCGGGGACAGGGGAAACACCATATATTTT,CAISGDRGNTIYF
-,TRBJ1-2,TRBD1,TRBV5-1,TGCGCCAGCCAGCAGGGGGCGGGGTATGGCTACACCTTC,CASQQGAGYGYTF
-,TRBJ1-1,-,TRBV6-5,TGTGCCAGCAGTCCGACCGGGATCTTGAACACTGAAGCTTTCTTT,CASSPTGILNTEAFF